What follows are 11 T cell receptor beta chains derived from one specimen sequenced in a study of vaccination and CD4 T cells after COVID-19. Noted treatment: approximately 11-day PBMC culture with coronavirus spike peptide pools or control peptides (ViraFEST assay). These receptors have no identified antigens. The Oncomine TCR Beta short-read assay was applied to DNA of cultured CD4+ T cells. TCRdb reprocessed the PCR reads via MiXCR and lists one record per CDR3 protein. The sample has 15,000 to 20,000 distinct CDR3 sequences, around 61% seen once. Sequencing input: CD4+ T cells from blood, cultured in vitro. The receptors were sampled from a human donor who had recovered from COVID-19.

V gene TRBV7-2 combines with J gene TRBJ2-1; 7 positions match TRBD2. J lost 0 bases, V lost 5 bases, and 4 bases had no gene match. Germline CDR1 SGHTA, CDR2 FQGNSA. This CDR3 spans 15 amino acids. CDR3 in amino acids: CASSPWTSSYNEQFF. CDR3 DNA: TGTGCCAGCAGCCCCTGGACTAGCTCCTACAATGAGCAGTTCTTC.

DNA of the CDR3: TGTGCCAGCAGTCGGGACCGAGACTATGGCTACACCTTC. It is translated as CASSRDRDYGYTF. The chain combines TRBV6-1 with TRBJ1-2; perhaps TRBD1 as D (5 bases). Deletions cut 5 bases from V and 3 bases from J, with 10 bases between. In germline, CDR1 is MNHNS, CDR2 SASEGT. This CDR3 region has 13 residues.

This clonotype occurred a few times. V usage is TRBV6-1 and J usage is TRBJ2-5; 10 nucleotides line up with TRBD1. The CDR3 length is 13 residues. V shed 10 bases and J 5 bases; nucleotides not matched to a gene: 7. Germline-derived CDR1 and CDR2 are MNHNS and SASEGT. The CDR3 is CANRDRGSETQYF. CDR3 in DNA: TGTGCCAACCGGGACAGGGGTTCGGAGACCCAGTACTTC.

The V and J genes are TRBV10-3 and TRBJ2-7; TRBD2 agrees at 9 bases. V lost 0 bases, J lost 1 base, and 13 bases stayed unmatched. This CDR3 comprises 19 residues. Germline CDR1 reads ENHRY; CDR2 reads SYGVKD. The CDR3 DNA reads as TGTGCCATCAGTGAGTCGAGGGGGCGGGAGGGCCGGTCGTCCTACGAGCAGTACTTC. Amino acid sequence: CAISESRGREGRSSYEQYF.

V usage is TRBV20-1 and J usage is TRBJ1-2; TRBD1 is a possible D gene (5 bases). The CDR3 is made up of 15 amino acids. Germline CDR1 is DFQATT and CDR2 is SNEGSKA (reference sequence). V was cut by 0 bases and J by 3 bases, with 14 bases left in between. DNA for the CDR3: TGCAGTGCTAGAGATCGCGGCGGCAGGGACTATGGCTACACCTTC. Its protein is CSARDRGGRDYGYTF.

V and J are TRBV5-4 and TRBJ1-1; a weak D match, TRBD1 (5 bases). V lost 3 bases and J lost 8, with 17 bases in between. There are 14 residues in the CDR3. The germline gives CDR1 SGHNT, CDR2 YYREEE (reference sequence). The CDR3 spells CASSSLGGLREAFF. The CDR3 DNA is TGTGCCAGCAGCTCATTGGGGGGGTTAAGGGAAGCTTTCTTT.

With respect to this clonotype: Mismatch with germline at one junction end may stem from a read error. The CDR3 loop reads CSARDQATIAF. CDR3 DNA sequence: TGCAGTGCTAGAGATCAGGCGACTATCGCCTTC. The rearrangement uses TRBV20-1 and TRBJ1-2; D is undetermined. The germline V gene has CDR1 DFQATT and CDR2 SNEGSKA (reference sequence). The CDR3 has 11 residues.

This sequence joins TRBV6-1 and TRBJ2-5; no clear D gene. V lost 6 bases, J lost 5 bases, and 7 bases lay in between. The CDR3 sequence is 11 residues long. Germline V gives CDR1 MNHNS, CDR2 SASEGT. CDR3 sequence reads: CASSTYETQYF. The CDR3 nucleotides are TGTGCCAGCAGCACTTATGAGACCCAGTACTTC.

The chain uses TRBV12-3 or TRBV12-4 and TRBJ1-5; D not resolved. The CDR3 is made up of 14 amino acids. The V and J ends lost 6 bases and 4 bases respectively, with 13 bases between them. The CDR3 DNA follows: TGTGCCAGCAGCCACTACGGCTCAAATCAGCCCCAGCATTTT. Protein: CASSHYGSNQPQHF.

This clonotype was counted a few times. This chain joins TRBV27 and TRBJ1-2; perhaps TRBD1 as D (6 bases). V lost 6 bases, J lost 8 bases, and 16 bases lay in between. Germline CDR1 and CDR2: MNHEY and SMNVEV (reference sequence). This CDR3 has 13 residues. CDR3 nucleotide sequence: TGTGCCAGCAGGACAGCGGGGGCCGCGGGCTACACCTTC. It is translated as CASRTAGAAGYTF.

CDR3 sequence: CASSERAERGPYEQYF. CDR3 sequence (DNA): TGCGCCAGCAGTGAACGGGCCGAGAGGGGACCCTACGAGCAGTACTTC. The chain carries TRBV10-2 and TRBJ2-7, with D perhaps matching TRBD1 or TRBD2 (5 bases each). The length of the CDR3 is 16 residues. The V gene's germline CDR1 is WSHSY and CDR2 SAAADI. V was pared by 3 bases and J by 2 bases, with 17 bases between.